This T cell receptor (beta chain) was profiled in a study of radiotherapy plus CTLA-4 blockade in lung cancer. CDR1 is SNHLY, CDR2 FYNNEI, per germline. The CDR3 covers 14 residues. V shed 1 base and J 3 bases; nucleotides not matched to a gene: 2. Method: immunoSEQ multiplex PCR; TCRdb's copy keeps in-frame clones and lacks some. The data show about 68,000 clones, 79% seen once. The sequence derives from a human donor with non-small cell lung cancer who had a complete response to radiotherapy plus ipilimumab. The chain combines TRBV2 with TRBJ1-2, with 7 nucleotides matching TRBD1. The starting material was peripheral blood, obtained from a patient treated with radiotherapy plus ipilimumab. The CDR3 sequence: CASSEDRGDYGYTF. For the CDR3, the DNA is TGTGCCAGCAGTGAAGACAGGGGAGACTATGGCTACACCTTC.